This T cell receptor (beta chain) was found in a study of blood T cells in healthy people across ages. General observations from the study: Across samples, TCR beta diversity tracked strongly with naive T cell percentage.

Using a J-beta primer mix together with a sample-barcoded 5' primer, a second PCR was run for roughly 7 to 12 cycles. Each cDNA was tagged by a template-switch adaptor containing 12 random nucleotides. No fewer than 3 million CDR3-containing paired-end reads came from each sample. TCRdb reanalysed the 5' RACE reads using MiXCR and keeps one entry per CDR3 protein. The sample lists over 1,300,000 distinct CDR3 sequences, 59% occurring once. Germline V gene sequence: CDR1 SGHKS, CDR2 YYEKEE (reference sequence). The CDR3 runs 16 residues. Unmatched junction bases numbered 9, after V lost 0 bases and J lost 7 bases. A word on this clonotype: Its target is not known.

The study drew donors from healthy Caucasian individuals in Russia aged roughly 6 to 90. Sequencing was done on a sample of blood. This TCR came from a man aged 18-30 years in good health. The rearrangement uses TRBV5-5 and TRBJ2-1; 8 nucleotides align to TRBD1. CDR3 DNA: TGTGCCAGCAGCTTGGGGATAGGACAGGGTGGAAATGAGCAGTTCTTC. This encodes CASSLGIGQGGNEQFF.